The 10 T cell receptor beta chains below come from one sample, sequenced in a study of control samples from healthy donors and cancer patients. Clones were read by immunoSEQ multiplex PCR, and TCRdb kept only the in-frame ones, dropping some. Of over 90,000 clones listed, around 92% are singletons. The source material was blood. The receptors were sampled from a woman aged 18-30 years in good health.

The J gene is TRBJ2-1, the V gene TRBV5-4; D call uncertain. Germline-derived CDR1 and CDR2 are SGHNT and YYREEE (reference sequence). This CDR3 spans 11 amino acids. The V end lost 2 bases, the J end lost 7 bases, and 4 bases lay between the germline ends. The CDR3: CASSFSNEQFF. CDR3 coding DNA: TGTGCCAGCAGCTTTTCGAATGAGCAGTTCTTC.

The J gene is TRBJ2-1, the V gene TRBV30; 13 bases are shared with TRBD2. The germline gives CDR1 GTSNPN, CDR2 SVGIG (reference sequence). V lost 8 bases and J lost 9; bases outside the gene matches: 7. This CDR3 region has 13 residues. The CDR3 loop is CAGTSGRAGEQFF. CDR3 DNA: TGTGCCGGTACTAGCGGGAGGGCGGGTGAGCAGTTCTTC.

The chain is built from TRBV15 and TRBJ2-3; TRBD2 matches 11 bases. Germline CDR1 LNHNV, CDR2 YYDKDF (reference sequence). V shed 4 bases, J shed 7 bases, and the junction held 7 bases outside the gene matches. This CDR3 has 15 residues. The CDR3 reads CATSNSGGGAYTQYF. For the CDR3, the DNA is TGTGCCACCAGCAATAGCGGGGGGGGAGCTTATACGCAGTATTTT.

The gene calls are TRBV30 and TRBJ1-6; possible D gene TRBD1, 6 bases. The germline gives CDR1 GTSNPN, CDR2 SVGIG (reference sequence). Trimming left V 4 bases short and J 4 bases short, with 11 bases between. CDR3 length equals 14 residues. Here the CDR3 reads CAWTGARYNSPLHF. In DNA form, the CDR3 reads TGTGCCTGGACGGGGGCGCGTTATAATTCACCCCTCCACTTT. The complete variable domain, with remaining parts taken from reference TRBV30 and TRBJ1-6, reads SQTIHQWPATLVQPVGSPLSLECTVEGTSNPNLYWYRQAAGRGLQLLFYSVGIGQISSEVPQNLSASRPQDRQFILSSKKLLLSDSGFYLCAWTGARYNSPLHFGNGTRLTVT.

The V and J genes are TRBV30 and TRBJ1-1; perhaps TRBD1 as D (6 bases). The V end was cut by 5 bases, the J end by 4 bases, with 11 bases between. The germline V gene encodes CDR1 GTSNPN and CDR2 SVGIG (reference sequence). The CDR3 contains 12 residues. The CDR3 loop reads CAWSTGFTEAFF. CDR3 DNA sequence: TGTGCCTGGTCCACAGGGTTCACTGAAGCTTTCTTT.

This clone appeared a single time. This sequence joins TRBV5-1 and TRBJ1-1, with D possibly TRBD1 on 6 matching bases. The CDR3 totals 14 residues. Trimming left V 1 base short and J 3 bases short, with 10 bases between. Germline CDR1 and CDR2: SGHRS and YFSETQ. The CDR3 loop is CASSLWRGDTEAFF. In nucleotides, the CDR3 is TGCGCCAGCAGCTTGTGGAGGGGGGACACTGAAGCTTTCTTT.

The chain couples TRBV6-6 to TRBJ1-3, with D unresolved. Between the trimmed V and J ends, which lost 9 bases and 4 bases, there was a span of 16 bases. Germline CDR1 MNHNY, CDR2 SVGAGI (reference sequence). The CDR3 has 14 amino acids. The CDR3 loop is CASQMGVRGNTIYF. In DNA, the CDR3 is TGTGCCAGTCAGATGGGCGTAAGGGGAAACACCATATATTTT.

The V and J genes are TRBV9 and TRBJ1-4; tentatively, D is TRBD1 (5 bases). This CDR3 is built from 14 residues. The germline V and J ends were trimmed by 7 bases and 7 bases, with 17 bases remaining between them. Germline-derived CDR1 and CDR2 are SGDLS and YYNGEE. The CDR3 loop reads CASSFGGDGEKLFF. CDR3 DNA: TGTGCCAGCTCTTTCGGGGGGGACGGTGAAAAACTGTTTTTT.

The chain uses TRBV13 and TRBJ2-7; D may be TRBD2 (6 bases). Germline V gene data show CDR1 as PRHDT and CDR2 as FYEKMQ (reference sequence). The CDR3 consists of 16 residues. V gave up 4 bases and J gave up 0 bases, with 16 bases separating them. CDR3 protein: CASSSTGTQVSYEQYF. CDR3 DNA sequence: TGTGCCAGCAGCTCTACCGGGACTCAGGTCTCCTACGAGCAGTACTTC.

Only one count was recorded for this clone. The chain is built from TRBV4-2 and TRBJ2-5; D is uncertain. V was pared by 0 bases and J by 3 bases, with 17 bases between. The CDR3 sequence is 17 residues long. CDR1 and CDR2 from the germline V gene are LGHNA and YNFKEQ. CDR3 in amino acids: CASSQDYRRGLEETQYF. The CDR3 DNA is TGTGCCAGCAGCCAAGATTATCGTCGCGGCCTTGAAGAGACCCAGTACTTC.